A single sample is the source of the 20 T cell receptor beta chains below, sequenced in a study of CD8 T cells in ankylosing spondylitis. TCRdb reprocessed the 5' RACE reads with MiXCR, giving one entry per CDR3 protein. The sample lists about 210,000 distinct CDR3 sequences; approximately 8% were seen once. The specimen was blood, either unsorted or a sorted T cell fraction (not recorded which). Every receptor here comes from a female donor with ankylosing spondylitis or in good health (not recorded which).

This clonotype was observed many times. This chain joins TRBV20-1 and TRBJ1-5; the D gene is possibly TRBD1 (6 bases). The CDR3 contains 13 residues. Germline V gene sequence: CDR1 DFQATT, CDR2 SNEGSKA (reference sequence). The V and J ends lost 5 bases and 8 bases respectively, with 16 bases between them. The CDR3 region has the DNA TGCAGTGCTCTCCCAACAGGGAGGAAGCCCCAGCATTTT. Its translation: CSALPTGRKPQHF.

This clonotype was counted ten times or more. V usage is TRBV6-1 and J usage is TRBJ2-7; D gene ambiguous. Trimming pared 6 bases from V and 0 bases from J, leaving 12 bases between. Looked up from germline, CDR1 is MNHNS and CDR2 is SASEGT. The length of the CDR3 is 14 residues. The CDR3 sequence: CASSRDTASYEQYF. In DNA form, the CDR3 reads TGTGCCAGCAGCCGCGACACGGCCTCCTACGAGCAGTACTTC.

This clonotype occurred many times. V is TRBV29-1 and J is TRBJ1-5; D unclear. The CDR3 has 13 residues. Germline CDR1 is SQVTM and CDR2 is ANQGSEA. V dropped 7 bases and J dropped 0 bases, with 10 bases sitting between them. CDR3 DNA sequence: TGCAGCGCGCCACGGGTTAGCAATCAGCCCCAGCATTTT. Its protein is CSAPRVSNQPQHF.

This clonotype appeared many times. CDR3 residues: CASSEQGAGTEAFF. In DNA, the CDR3 is TGCGCCAGCAGCGAACAGGGGGCAGGGACTGAAGCTTTCTTT. The V call is TRBV5-1, the J call TRBJ1-1, with TRBD1 matching over 9 bases. The trim removed 4 bases at V and 5 bases at J, leaving 6 bases unmatched. The CDR3 length is 14 residues. From germline, CDR1 is SGHRS and CDR2 YFSETQ.

This clonotype was seen at least ten times. This chain connects TRBV5-6 to TRBJ1-1, with D tentatively TRBD1 (5 bases). The CDR3 runs 13 residues. Germline CDR1 and CDR2: SGHDT and YYEEEE. The V and J ends lost 6 bases and 4 bases respectively, with 13 bases between them. CDR3 sequence reads: CASTRQGVTEAFF. The DNA of the CDR3 is TGTGCCAGCACAAGGCAGGGTGTCACTGAAGCTTTCTTT.

This clonotype has a count of ten or more. CDR3 DNA sequence: TGTGCCAGCAGTTCAGGACAGTGGGGGGGCTACACCTTC. Translating gives CASSSGQWGGYTF. The chain joins TRBV28 to TRBJ1-2, with D possibly matching TRBD1 (6 bases). Between the trimmed V and J ends, which lost 4 bases and 8 bases, there was a span of 14 bases. Germline V gives CDR1 MDHEN, CDR2 SYDVKM. The CDR3 is made up of 13 amino acids.

The table lists this clonotype with many counts. CDR3 nucleotide sequence: TGTGCCAGCAGCCAGGGGACAGGTTTATACGAGCAGTACTTC. Protein sequence: CASSQGTGLYEQYF. The rearrangement links TRBV3-1 to TRBJ2-7, with 8 bases identical to TRBD1. CDR3 length: 14 residues. Trimming cost V 3 bases and J 4 bases; bases outside gene matches: 5. In germline, CDR1 is LGHDT, CDR2 YNNKEL (reference sequence).

This clonotype was counted a few times. The chain couples TRBV7-2 to TRBJ1-2; D is uncertain. The CDR3 is 14 residues long. Trimming stripped 2 bases from V and 7 bases from J, with 14 bases between. In germline, CDR1 is SGHTA, CDR2 FQGNSA. CDR3 DNA sequence: TGTGCCAGCAGCTTATGGGCCCAGCTGGGTGGCTACACCTTC. It yields the protein CASSLWAQLGGYTF.

This clonotype has at least ten counts. The chain combines TRBV5-6 with TRBJ1-1; D gene unclear. The V gene lost 1 base and the J gene lost 6 bases, with 4 bases spanning the gap. The V gene's germline CDR1 is SGHDT and CDR2 YYEEEE. The CDR3 contains 11 residues. The chain's CDR3 is CASSLQSEAFF. CDR3 nucleotides: TGTGCCAGCAGCTTGCAGTCTGAAGCTTTCTTT. Combining the CDR3 with reference TRBV5-6 and TRBJ1-1 gives the whole variable domain DAGVTQSPTHLIKTRGQQVTLRCSPKSGHDTVSWYQQALGQGPQFIFQYYEEEERQRGNFPDRFSGHQFPNYSSELNVNALLLGDSALYLCASSLQSEAFFGQGTRLTVV.

This rearrangement joins TRBV20-1 to TRBJ2-1; TRBD2 agrees at 9 bases. V shed 6 bases and J 8 bases; nucleotides not matched to a gene: 8. Per germline, CDR1 DFQATT and CDR2 SNEGSKA (reference sequence). The CDR3 covers 13 residues. Written as DNA, the CDR3 is TGCAGTGCCCATAGCGGGAGTATCCATGAGCAGTTCTTC. It is translated as CSAHSGSIHEQFF.

Details on this clonotype: One end of the junction is discordant with germline, which a read error may explain. The rearrangement joins TRBV5-1 to TRBJ1-2, with D hard to call. Germline assignment: CDR1 SGHRS and CDR2 YFSETQ. This CDR3 comprises 14 residues. The CDR3 region is CARSLGMGYYGYTF. CDR3 nucleotides: TGCGCCCGCAGCTTGGGCATGGGGTACTATGGCTACACCTTC.

In this sample, this clonotype turned up many times. This rearrangement joins TRBV4-3 to TRBJ2-1, with 10 positions matching TRBD2. The CDR3 runs 16 residues. Germline lookup yields CDR1 LGHNA and CDR2 YSLEER. V shed 4 bases, J shed 2 bases, and the junction held 5 bases outside the gene matches. This CDR3 is CASSPVGLAAYNEQFF. CDR3 coding DNA: TGCGCCAGCAGCCCGGTTGGACTAGCGGCCTACAATGAGCAGTTCTTC.

This clonotype appeared many times. At one end, the junction sequence differs from germline, possibly due to a read error. The genes are TRBV7-7 and TRBJ1-1, with TRBD1 matching 7 bases. The CDR3 runs 13 residues. From germline, CDR1 is SSHAT and CDR2 FNYEAQ (reference sequence). CDR3: CASSFGTDTEAFF. The CDR3 region has the DNA TGTGCTAGCAGCTTCGGGACAGACACTGAAGCTTTCTTT. Supplemented by reference TRBV7-7 and TRBJ1-1, the full variable domain reads GAGVSQSPRYKVTKRGQDVTLRCDPISSHATLYWYQQALGQGPEFLTYFNYEAQPDKSGLPSDRFSAERPEGSISTLTIQRTEQRDSAMYRCASSFGTDTEAFFGQGTRLTVV.

There are many counts of this clonotype. The chain couples TRBV3-1 to TRBJ2-3; possible D gene TRBD1, 5 bases. The CDR3 runs to 15 residues. The germline V gene has CDR1 LGHDT and CDR2 YNNKEL (reference sequence). The ends were cut back, 3 bases at V and 1 base at J, with 11 bases in the middle. CDR3 in DNA: TGTGCCAGCAGCCAGGACGACAGCCGCACAGATACGCAGTATTTT. This encodes CASSQDDSRTDTQYF.

This clonotype was seen repeatedly, ten times or more. The chain has TRBV5-5 and TRBJ2-2, with unresolved D. Trimming took off 4 bases at V and 6 bases at J, with 10 bases between the two ends. This CDR3 is 13 amino acids long. CDR1 and CDR2 (germline): SGHKS, YYEKEE (reference sequence). Written as DNA, the CDR3 is TGTGCCAGCAGCCCAATCGAGCCCGGGGAGCTGTTTTTT. It translates to CASSPIEPGELFF.

This clonotype was counted only a few times. One end of the junction fails to match germline, which may point to a read error. The chain couples TRBV3-1 to TRBJ2-1, with 11 bases lining up with TRBD2. This CDR3 has 15 residues. CDR1 is LGHDT, CDR2 YNNKEL, per germline (reference sequence). This chain's CDR3 is CASTQEWLAGGEQFF. In nucleotides, the CDR3 is TGTGCCAGCACCCAAGAGTGGCTAGCGGGAGGAGAGCAGTTCTTC.

In its sample, this clonotype was seen many times. The rearrangement links TRBV19 to TRBJ2-7, with 13 bases lining up with TRBD2. Germline lookup yields CDR1 LNHDA and CDR2 SQIVND (reference sequence). J lost 1 base, V lost 5 bases, and 5 bases had no gene match. The CDR3 is made up of 16 amino acids. CDR3 residues: CASSPPGLAGSYEQYF. DNA of the CDR3: TGTGCCAGTAGTCCTCCGGGACTAGCGGGGTCCTACGAGCAGTACTTC.

This clonotype was detected ten times or more. The chain combines TRBV6-5 with TRBJ1-2; a possible D gene is TRBD1 (5 bases). V was trimmed by 6 bases and J by 2 bases, leaving 13 bases between them. This CDR3 is built from 14 residues. Looked up from germline, CDR1 is MNHEY and CDR2 is SVGAGI. CDR3 loop: CASSVSTENYGYTF. DNA of the CDR3: TGTGCCAGCAGCGTCTCGACAGAAAACTATGGCTACACCTTC.

In its sample, this clonotype was seen many times. The V gene is TRBV19, the J gene TRBJ2-1; 11 bases align to TRBD2. The CDR3 is 15 residues long. CDR1 is LNHDA and CDR2 is SQIVND in the germline V gene (reference sequence). The V gene end was trimmed by 6 bases and the J gene end by 4 bases; junction bases not matched to a gene: 5. The CDR3 nucleotides read TGTGCCAGTAGGACTGGACTAGCGGGTTACAATGAGCAGTTCTTC. Protein product: CASRTGLAGYNEQFF.

This clonotype was recorded at least ten times. The chain carries TRBV4-3 and TRBJ2-1; D is unclear. V was trimmed by 1 base and J by 0 bases, leaving 7 bases between them. The CDR3 is made up of 15 amino acids. Per germline, CDR1 LGHNA and CDR2 YSLEER. CDR3 in amino acids: CASSQALSSYNEQFF. The CDR3 DNA sequence: TGCGCCAGCAGCCAAGCATTGAGCTCCTACAATGAGCAGTTCTTC.